This TCR beta chain was found in a study of technical replicates of blood from four donors. Generated by immunoSEQ multiplex PCR, the TCRdb table keeps only in-frame clones and is missing some. This sample yields about 80,000 clones, of which approximately 94% are seen a single time; 0.38% belongs to the top ten. Germline V gene sequence: CDR1 MNHNY, CDR2 SVGAGI (reference sequence). The CDR3 runs to 14 residues. The V segment lost 2 bases and the J segment 5 bases; nucleotides outside the gene matches: 2. The specimen was T cells isolated from PBMCs. The sequence came from a human donor in good health. The rearrangement uses TRBV6-6 and TRBJ2-2; 7 bases map to TRBD2. The CDR3 loop reads CASSYVAGTGELFF. DNA of the CDR3: TGTGCCAGCAGTTACGTAGCGGGTACCGGGGAGCTGTTTTTT.